This T cell receptor beta chain originates from a study of T cell responses to AZD1222 COVID-19 vaccine. About the study: Samples with a second dose at about 4 or about 12 weeks were pooled together. Study-wide results and limits: Increases in Spike-specific TCR breadth and depth were seen after two AZD1222 doses. Researchers report vaccine-associated CD4 TCRs spanning spike, with dominance at 160-218 and 743-854.

The CDR3 sequence is 19 residues long. Turning to this clone: The target antigen is unknown.

Profiled with immunoSEQ multiplex PCR; TCRdb holds only in-frame clones, not every one. The sample lists 84,000 or so clones; roughly 88% were seen once. Sequences were derived from peripheral blood, sampled on day 0 of AZD1222 vaccination. The sequence was obtained from an adult in good health. The gene calls are TRBV1 and TRBJ2-1; the listed D gene, TRBD2, was not tested against the DNA. TRBV1 is listed as a pseudogene. Written as DNA, the CDR3 is TGCACCAGCAGCCAAGCAACTAGCGGGAGGCTCGGGCGAAACAATGAGCAGTTCTTC. This translates into CTSSQATSGRLGRNNEQFF.